This is a list of T cell receptor beta chains from one sample in a study of T cell responses to AZD1222 COVID-19 vaccine. Assay used: immunoSEQ multiplex PCR; TCRdb lists only in-frame clones, some missing. The table records approximately 140,000 clones, roughly 89% of them present only once. Specimen: peripheral blood, collected on day 0 of AZD1222 vaccination. The origin of the receptors is an adult in good health. The CDR3 runs from the conserved cysteine through the conserved F or W. Each record gives: V gene, D gene, J gene, clone size, CDR3 protein, CDR3 DNA. A D gene is named only where the DNA matches it firmly. Some rows mark clone size as missing; the rest say once, few, many or name a class of expanded clone.

V gene: TRBV7-2; D gene: TRBD2; J gene: TRBJ2-1; clone size: .; CDR3 protein: CASSLSSAQTSGRANEQFF; CDR3 DNA: TGTGCCAGCAGCTTATCTTCGGCGCAGACTAGCGGGAGGGCCAATGAGCAGTTCTTC
V gene: TRBV25-1; D gene: .; J gene: TRBJ1-2; clone size: .; CDR3 protein: CASSEGSLYGYTF; CDR3 DNA: TGTGCCAGCAGTGAAGGTTCACTCTATGGCTACACCTTC
V gene: TRBV6-1; D gene: .; J gene: TRBJ1-1; clone size: .; CDR3 protein: CASSPGVTEAFF; CDR3 DNA: TGTGCCAGCAGTCCGGGGGTCACTGAAGCTTTCTTT
V gene: TRBV5-1; D gene: .; J gene: TRBJ1-2; clone size: .; CDR3 protein: CASSLTGEGTLRGYTF; CDR3 DNA: TGCGCCAGCAGCTTGACGGGGGAGGGGACGTTACGTGGCTACACCTTC
V gene: TRBV4-3; D gene: .; J gene: TRBJ2-3; clone size: .; CDR3 protein: CASSQGSTDTQYF; CDR3 DNA: TGCGCCAGCAGCCAGGGAAGCACAGATACGCAGTATTTT
V gene: TRBV19; D gene: TRBD1; J gene: TRBJ2-7; clone size: .; CDR3 protein: CASRPRQGNWGEQYF; CDR3 DNA: TGTGCCAGTAGACCCAGACAGGGGAATTGGGGCGAGCAGTACTTC
V gene: TRBV27; D gene: .; J gene: TRBJ1-2; clone size: .; CDR3 protein: CASSLLEGGGYTF; CDR3 DNA: TGTGCCAGCAGTTTATTGGAGGGGGGAGGCTACACCTTC
V gene: TRBV9; D gene: .; J gene: TRBJ1-5; clone size: .; CDR3 protein: CASSAGPAGQPQHF; CDR3 DNA: TGTGCCAGCAGCGCGGGCCCAGCGGGTCAGCCCCAGCATTTT
V gene: TRBV5-1; D gene: .; J gene: TRBJ2-3; clone size: .; CDR3 protein: CASTGRGASTDTQYF; CDR3 DNA: TGCGCCAGCACGGGGAGGGGGGCATCCACAGATACGCAGTATTTT
V gene: TRBV9; D gene: TRBD1; J gene: TRBJ2-2; clone size: .; CDR3 protein: CASSPRPTGDTGELFF; CDR3 DNA: TGTGCCAGCAGCCCGCGCCCGACAGGGGACACCGGGGAGCTGTTTTTT
V gene: TRBV11-3; D gene: .; J gene: TRBJ1-1; clone size: once; CDR3 protein: CASSVTGNTEAFF; CDR3 DNA: TGTGCCAGCAGCGTTACAGGGAACACTGAAGCTTTCTTT
V gene: TRBV6-5; D gene: .; J gene: TRBJ2-7; clone size: .; CDR3 protein: CASSHRLWDGYEQYF; CDR3 DNA: TGTGCCAGCAGCCACCGGTTGTGGGACGGCTACGAGCAGTACTTC
V gene: TRBV5-4; D gene: .; J gene: TRBJ2-1; clone size: .; CDR3 protein: CASSRDLDPIYNEQFF; CDR3 DNA: TGTGCCAGCAGCCGGGACCTGGATCCTATTTACAATGAGCAGTTCTTC
V gene: TRBV4-2; D gene: .; J gene: TRBJ2-5; clone size: .; CDR3 protein: CASSQDRLSQETQYF; CDR3 DNA: TGTGCCAGCAGCCAAGATAGGTTGTCCCAAGAGACCCAGTACTTC
V gene: TRBV9; D gene: TRBD1; J gene: TRBJ1-4; clone size: .; CDR3 protein: CASSFGQGREKLFF; CDR3 DNA: TGTGCCAGCAGCTTCGGACAGGGACGCGAAAAACTGTTTTTT
V gene: TRBV19; D gene: TRBD2; J gene: TRBJ2-2; clone size: .; CDR3 protein: CASSYRAQASGFSTGELFF; CDR3 DNA: TGTGCCAGTAGTTACAGGGCTCAGGCTAGCGGGTTCTCAACCGGGGAGCTGTTTTTT
V gene: TRBV6-5; D gene: .; J gene: TRBJ1-5; clone size: few; CDR3 protein: CASSSSRSSNQPQHF; CDR3 DNA: TGTGCCAGCAGTTCCTCAAGGTCTAGCAATCAGCCCCAGCATTTT
V gene: TRBV6-5; D gene: .; J gene: TRBJ2-3; clone size: once; CDR3 protein: CASSPDTQYF; CDR3 DNA: TGTGCCAGCAGTCCAGATACGCAGTATTTT